The 2 T cell receptor beta chains reported below all come from one sample, sequenced in a study of blood T cell repertoires in COVID-19. Some clones are missing from TCRdb's copy, which holds only in-frame ones; the method was immunoSEQ multiplex PCR. This sample has 200,000 to 300,000 clones, with around 81% found just once. The sample was peripheral blood. These receptor sequences come from an older woman with active or convalescent COVID-19.

This clone occurred once. The chain uses TRBV2 and TRBJ2-7; a weak D match, TRBD1 (6 bases). The germline V and J ends were trimmed by 3 bases and 7 bases, with 10 bases remaining between them. The CDR3 runs 12 residues. Germline V gives CDR1 SNHLY, CDR2 FYNNEI. The CDR3 nucleotides are TGTGCCAGCAGTGATGACAGGAGGGAGCAGTACGTC. As protein: CASSDDRREQYV.

V and J are TRBV5-4 and TRBJ2-7; 10 positions match TRBD2. Trimming took 0 bases from V and 5 from J; bases not matched to a gene: 8. This CDR3 region has 16 residues. CDR1 is SGHNT and CDR2 is YYREEE in the germline V gene (reference sequence). For the CDR3, the DNA is TGTGCCAGCAGCTTGGAACTAGCGGGAAACACCGACGAGCAGTACTTC. This gives the protein CASSLELAGNTDEQYF.